The clone carrying this T cell receptor beta chain turned up a few times. The antigen is not known. This specimen comes from a study of identical twins' blood T cells. Trimming pared 0 bases from V and 4 bases from J, leaving 12 bases between. Germline V CDR1 and CDR2: MGHRA, YSYEKL. The CDR3 length is 15 residues. Overall study results and limits: Shared environment remains a possible cause of twin similarity.

The authors' processing: Per-library CDR3 reads ranged about 2.2 to 4 million; clonotypes, ~85,000 to ~500,000. TCRdb independently ran MiXCR on the 5' RACE reads; one entry per CDR3 protein. The V and J calls here are based on TCRdb, not the publication. The sample lists hundreds of thousands of distinct CDR3 sequences, around 30% occurring once. This clonotype was obtained from a woman aged 18-49 years in good health. The genes are TRBV4-1 and TRBJ1-2; perhaps TRBD1 as D (6 bases). Source material: PBMCs. The CDR3: CASSQEPGVAYGYTF. The CDR3 DNA reads as TGCGCCAGCAGCCAAGAACCAGGGGTAGCCTATGGCTACACCTTC.